This entry describes one TCR beta chain. This sample was included in a study of shared clonotypes between healthy human individuals. Germline CDR1 and CDR2: SGHAT and FQNNGV. Trimming cost V 6 bases and J 4 bases, with 15 bases left between them. This CDR3 spans 15 amino acids. Naive CD8 isolation took CD45RO-negative cells positively selected for CCR7 and excluded terminally differentiated effector memory CD45RA+ cells. The repertoire was sequenced with immunoSEQ multiplex PCR; TCRdb's copy has only in-frame clones and lacks some. The profile shows about 800,000 clones, around 96% of them singletons.

The sample consisted of naive CD8+ T cells sorted from blood. This receptor was obtained from a man aged 30 to 45 in good health. The V and J genes are TRBV11-2 and TRBJ2-2; TRBD2 is a possible D gene (6 bases). The CDR3 reads CASSKERALTGELFF. For the CDR3, the DNA is TGTGCCAGCAGTAAGGAGCGGGCCCTCACCGGGGAGCTGTTTTTT.